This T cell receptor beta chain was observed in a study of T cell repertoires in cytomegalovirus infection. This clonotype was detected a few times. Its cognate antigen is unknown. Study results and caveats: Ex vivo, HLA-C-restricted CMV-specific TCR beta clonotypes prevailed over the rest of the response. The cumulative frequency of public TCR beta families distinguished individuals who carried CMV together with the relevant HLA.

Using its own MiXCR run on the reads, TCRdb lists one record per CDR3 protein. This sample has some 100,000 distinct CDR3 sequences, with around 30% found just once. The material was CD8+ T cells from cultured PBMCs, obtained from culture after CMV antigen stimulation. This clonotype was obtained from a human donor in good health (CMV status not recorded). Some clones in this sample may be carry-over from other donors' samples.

The CDR3 loop reads CASRTPGTALDLSYEQYF. The CDR3 DNA reads as TGTGCCAGCAGGACCCCCGGGACGGCCCTGGACCTCTCCTACGAGCAGTACTTC. The chain joins TRBV2 to TRBJ2-7, with D perhaps matching TRBD1 or TRBD2 (5 bases each). The V gene lost 6 bases and the J gene lost 0 bases, with 24 bases spanning the gap. The length of the CDR3 is 18 residues. Germline CDR1 and CDR2: SNHLY and FYNNEI.